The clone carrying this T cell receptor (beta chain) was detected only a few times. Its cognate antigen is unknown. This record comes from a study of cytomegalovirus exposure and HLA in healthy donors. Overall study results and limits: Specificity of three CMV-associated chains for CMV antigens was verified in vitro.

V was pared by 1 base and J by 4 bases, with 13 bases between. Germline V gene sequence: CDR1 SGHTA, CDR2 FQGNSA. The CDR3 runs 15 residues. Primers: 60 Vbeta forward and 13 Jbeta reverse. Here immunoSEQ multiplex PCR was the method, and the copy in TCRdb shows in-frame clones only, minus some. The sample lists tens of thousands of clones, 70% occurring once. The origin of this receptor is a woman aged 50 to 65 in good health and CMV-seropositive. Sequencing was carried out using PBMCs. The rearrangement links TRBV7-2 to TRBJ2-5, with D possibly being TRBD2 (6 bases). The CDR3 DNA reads TGTGCCAGCAGCTTAGTGAGACTAGAGGGAGAGACCCAGTACTTC. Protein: CASSLVRLEGETQYF.